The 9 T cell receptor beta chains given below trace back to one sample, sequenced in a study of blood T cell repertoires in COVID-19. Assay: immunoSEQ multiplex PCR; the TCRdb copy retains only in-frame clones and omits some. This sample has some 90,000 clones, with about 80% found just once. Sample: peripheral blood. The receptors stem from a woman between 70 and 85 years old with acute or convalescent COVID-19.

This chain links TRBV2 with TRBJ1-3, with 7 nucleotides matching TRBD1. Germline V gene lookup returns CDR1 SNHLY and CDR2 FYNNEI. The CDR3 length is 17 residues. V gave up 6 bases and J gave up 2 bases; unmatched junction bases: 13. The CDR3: CASRFRRGQLTGNTIYF. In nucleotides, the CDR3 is TGTGCCAGCAGATTTCGAAGGGGGCAACTTACTGGAAACACCATATATTTT.

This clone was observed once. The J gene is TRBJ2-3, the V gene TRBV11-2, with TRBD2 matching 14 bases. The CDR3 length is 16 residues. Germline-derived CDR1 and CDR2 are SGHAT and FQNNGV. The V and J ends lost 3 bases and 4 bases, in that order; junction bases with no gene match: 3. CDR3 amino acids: CASSFGLAGGADTQYF. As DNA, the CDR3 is TGTGCCAGCAGCTTCGGACTAGCGGGAGGTGCAGATACGCAGTATTTT.

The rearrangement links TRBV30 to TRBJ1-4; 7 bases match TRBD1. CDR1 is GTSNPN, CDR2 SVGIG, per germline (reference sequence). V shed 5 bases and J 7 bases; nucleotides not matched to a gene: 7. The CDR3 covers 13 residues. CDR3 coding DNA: TGTGCCTGGCAACAGGGGTCTCGTGAAAAACTGTTTTTT. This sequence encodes CAWQQGSREKLFF.

In nucleotides, the CDR3 is TGCGCCAGCAGCTTGAGCCGTTTGGGGACTAGCGGGAGAACCCCAGATACGCAGTATTTT. Its translation is CASSLSRLGTSGRTPDTQYF. The chain employs TRBV5-1 and TRBJ2-3; 14 bases agree with TRBD2. With 1 base clipped from V and 4 bases from J, the junction kept 14 bases outside the gene matches. The CDR3 consists of 20 residues. Per the germline V gene, CDR1 is SGHRS and CDR2 is YFSETQ. Supplemented by reference TRBV5-1 and TRBJ2-3, the full variable domain reads KAGVTQTPRYLIKTRGQQVTLSCSPISGHRSVSWYQQTPGQGLQFLFEYFSETQRNKGNFPGRFSGRQFSNSRSEMNVSTLELGDSALYLCASSLSRLGTSGRTPDTQYFGPGTRLTVL.

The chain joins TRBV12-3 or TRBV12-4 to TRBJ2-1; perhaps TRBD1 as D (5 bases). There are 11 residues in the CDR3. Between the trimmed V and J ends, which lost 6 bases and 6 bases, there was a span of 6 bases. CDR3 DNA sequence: TGTGCCAGCAGGGGGCTCAATGAGCAGTTCTTC. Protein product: CASRGLNEQFF.

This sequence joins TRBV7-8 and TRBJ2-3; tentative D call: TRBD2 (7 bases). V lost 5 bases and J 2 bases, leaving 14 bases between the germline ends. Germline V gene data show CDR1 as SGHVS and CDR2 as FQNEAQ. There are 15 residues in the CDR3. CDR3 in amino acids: CASSGGAGVTDTQYF. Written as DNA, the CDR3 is TGTGCCAGCAGCGGGGGGGCGGGTGTCACAGATACGCAGTATTTT.

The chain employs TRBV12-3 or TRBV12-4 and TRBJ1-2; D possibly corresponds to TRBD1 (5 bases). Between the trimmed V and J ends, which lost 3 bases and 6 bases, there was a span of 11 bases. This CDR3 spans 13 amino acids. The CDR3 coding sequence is TGTGCCAGCAGTTTGGTCAGGGCCCATGGCTACACCTTC. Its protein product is CASSLVRAHGYTF.

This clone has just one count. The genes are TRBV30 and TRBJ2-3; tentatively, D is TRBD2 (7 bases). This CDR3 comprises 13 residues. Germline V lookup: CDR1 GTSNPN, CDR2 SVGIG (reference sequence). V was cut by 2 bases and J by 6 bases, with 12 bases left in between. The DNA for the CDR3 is TGTGCCTGGAGTAGGGGGGGCCTGGATACGCAGTATTTT. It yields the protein CAWSRGGLDTQYF.

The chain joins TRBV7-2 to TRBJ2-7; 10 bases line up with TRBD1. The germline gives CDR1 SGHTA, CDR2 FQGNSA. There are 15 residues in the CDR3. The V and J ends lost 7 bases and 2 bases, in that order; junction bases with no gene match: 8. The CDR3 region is CASTYSGTGAYEQYF. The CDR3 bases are TGTGCCAGCACTTATTCCGGGACAGGGGCCTACGAGCAGTACTTC. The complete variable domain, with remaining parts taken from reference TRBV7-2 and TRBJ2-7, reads GAGVSQSPSNKVTEKGKDVELRCDPISGHTALYWYRQSLGQGLEFLIYFQGNSAPDKSGLPSDRFSAERTGGSVSTLTIQRTQQEDSAVYLCASTYSGTGAYEQYFGPGTRLTVT.